This is a list of T cell receptor beta chains from one sample in a study of shared clonotypes between healthy human individuals. Generated by immunoSEQ multiplex PCR, the TCRdb table keeps only in-frame clones and is missing some. The data hold about 710,000 clones, with 55% to 75% observed a single time. The sequenced material came from memory CD4+ T cells sorted from blood. The receptors here all came from a woman in her thirties in good health. Each CDR3 is given with its conserved first and last residue. D genes are given only for firm matches. Expanded clones get a size class; other rows say once, few or many, or leave the size out.

j_gene | d_gene | abundance | v_gene | CDR3aa | CDR3nt
TRBJ1-2 | - | - | TRBV11-2 | CASSRYNQKGQYGYTF | TGTGCCAGCAGCCGTTATAACCAAAAGGGGCAGTATGGCTACACCTTC
TRBJ2-1 | - | - | TRBV19 | CASGSVLSEQFF | TGTGCCAGTGGGTCGGTTTTAAGTGAGCAGTTCTTC
TRBJ2-3 | TRBD2 | - | TRBV5-1 | CASSLDLAGGPADTQYF | TGCGCCAGCAGCTTGGATTTAGCGGGAGGGCCGGCGGATACGCAGTATTTT
TRBJ2-5 | - | - | TRBV5-4 | CASSSAPGSQETQYF | TGTGCCAGCAGCTCAGCCCCCGGCAGCCAAGAGACCCAGTACTTC
TRBJ1-5 | - | - | TRBV2 | CASSERQNQPQHF | TGTGCCAGCAGTGAGAGACAGAATCAGCCCCAGCATTTT
TRBJ2-1 | TRBD2 | - | TRBV7-8 | CASSFPSGRRAYNEQFF | TGTGCCAGCAGCTTCCCTAGCGGGAGGAGGGCCTACAATGAGCAGTTCTTC
TRBJ1-5 | TRBD1 | - | TRBV15 | CATSSRPRQGTRVQPQHF | TGTGCCACCAGCAGTCGACCCCGACAGGGGACGAGGGTTCAGCCCCAGCATTTT
TRBJ2-4 | TRBD2 | - | TRBV28 | CASLLPPSGRGTIQYF | TGTGCCAGCCTTTTACCCCCTAGCGGGAGAGGTACCATTCAGTACTTC
TRBJ2-1 | - | few | TRBV9 | CASSLGGGSDEQFF | TGTGCCAGCAGCCTTGGGGGCGGGAGCGATGAGCAGTTCTTC
TRBJ2-5 | - | - | TRBV28 | CASSSLNGHSLKETQYF | TGTGCCAGCAGTTCCCTTAATGGACACAGCTTGAAAGAGACCCAGTACTTC
TRBJ2-1 | TRBD1 | - | TRBV6-5 | CASSRDRYNEQFF | TGTGCCAGCAGCCGGGACAGATACAATGAGCAGTTCTTC
TRBJ1-3 | - | once | TRBV11-3 | CASSYDGDTIYF | TGTGCCAGCAGCTACGACGGGGACACCATATATTTT
TRBJ1-1 | - | - | TRBV28 | CASSRAGPGHDDTEAFF | TGTGCCAGCAGCCGAGCGGGGCCGGGGCATGACGACACTGAAGCTTTCTTT
TRBJ2-1 | TRBD2 | - | TRBV10-2 | CASRNIAGEGEQFF | TGCGCCAGCAGAAACATAGCGGGAGAAGGTGAGCAGTTCTTC
TRBJ2-7 | - | - | TRBV29-1 | CSVGRGASYEQYF | TGCAGCGTTGGGCGGGGTGCTTCCTACGAGCAGTACTTC
TRBJ2-7 | TRBD2 | - | TRBV5-1 | CASSLDGVAGLDEQYF | TGCGCCAGCAGCTTGGATGGGGTAGCGGGACTCGACGAGCAGTACTTC
TRBJ1-2 | TRBD1 | - | TRBV9 | CASSVAGQGTAYGYTF | TGTGCCAGCAGCGTAGCGGGGCAAGGGACAGCCTATGGCTACACCTTC
TRBJ2-1 | TRBD1 | - | TRBV14 | CASSHIPGTGYGNEQFF | TGTGCCAGCAGCCACATCCCCGGGACAGGGTATGGCAATGAGCAGTTCTTC
TRBJ1-2 | - | - | TRBV6-1 | CASSNLWTYGYTF | TGTGCCAGCAGTAACCTGTGGACTTATGGCTACACCTTC
TRBJ2-5 | TRBD2 | - | TRBV2 | CASSEVGGEETQYF | TGTGCCAGCAGTGAAGTCGGGGGGGAAGAGACCCAGTACTTC
TRBJ2-3 | TRBD2 | - | TRBV19 | CASSPSGSTDTQYF | TGTGCCAGTAGTCCAAGCGGGAGTACAGATACGCAGTATTTT
TRBJ2-1 | TRBD2 | once | TRBV25-1 | CASRPKSGRGNNEQFF | TGTGCCAGCAGACCAAAGAGCGGGAGAGGCAACAATGAGCAGTTCTTC
TRBJ1-4 | - | few | TRBV7-9 | CASSPMGVDGEKLFF | TGTGCCAGCAGCCCGATGGGGGTGGATGGCGAAAAACTGTTTTTT
TRBJ2-7 | - | - | TRBV18 | CASSPSRPVSGYEQYF | TGTGCCAGCTCACCTTCACGGCCCGTTTCTGGCTACGAGCAGTACTTC
TRBJ2-5 | TRBD1 | - | TRBV6-6 | CASSYRTNRGIQTQYF | TGTGCCAGCAGTTACCGAACTAACAGGGGAATACAGACCCAGTACTTC
TRBJ2-5 | - | - | TRBV18 | CASSHDLRQETQYF | TGTGCCAGCTCACACGATCTACGGCAAGAGACCCAGTACTTC
TRBJ2-1 | - | - | TRBV7-3 | CASSLSLSVRVGEQFF | TGTGCCAGCAGCTTATCCCTGAGCGTAAGAGTGGGTGAGCAGTTCTTC
TRBJ2-2 | TRBD1 | - | TRBV28 | CASITRGRLAGELFF | TGTGCCAGCATTACCAGGGGGCGCCTGGCCGGGGAGCTGTTTTTT
TRBJ1-5 | - | - | TRBV19 | CASSFGRPDQPQHF | TGTGCCAGTAGTTTCGGACGGCCGGATCAGCCCCAGCATTTT
TRBJ2-1 | - | - | TRBV6-1 | CASILDRGLNEQFF | -
TRBJ2-5 | TRBD2 | many | TRBV2 | CASSGTSGKETQYF | TGTGCCAGCAGTGGGACTAGCGGGAAGGAGACCCAGTACTTC
TRBJ2-2 | - | - | TRBV7-9 | CASSLPGHHTGELFF | TGTGCCAGCAGCCTTCCGGGACACCATACCGGGGAGCTGTTTTTT
TRBJ2-3 | TRBD2 | - | TRBV18 | CASSTTLAGTDTQYF | TGTGCCAGCTCAACAACCCTAGCGGGCACAGATACGCAGTATTTT
TRBJ1-2 | - | - | TRBV27 | CASSLEAGYGYTF | TGTGCCAGCAGTTTAGAGGCAGGCTATGGCTACACCTTC
TRBJ2-2 | - | few | TRBV28 | CASRDTNTGELFF | TGTGCCAGCAGGGATACGAACACCGGGGAGCTGTTTTTT
TRBJ2-7 | TRBD1 | - | TRBV27 | CASSNNPSPRQGIYEQYF | TGTGCCAGCAGTAATAACCCCTCACCGCGACAGGGAATCTACGAGCAGTACTTC
TRBJ2-2 | - | many | TRBV28 | CASSLWGQNTGELFF | TGTGCCAGCAGTTTATGGGGGCAAAACACCGGGGAGCTGTTTTTT
TRBJ2-7 | - | many | TRBV30 | CAWSTGNKNYEQYF | TGTGCCTGGAGTACCGGAAATAAGAACTACGAGCAGTACTTC
TRBJ1-5 | TRBD1 | - | TRBV6-6 | CASSPRDRGSNQPQHF | TGTGCCAGCAGTCCCCGGGACAGGGGGAGCAATCAGCCCCAGCATTTT
TRBJ2-5 | - | - | TRBV11-2 | CASSAVGKRTQYF | TGTGCCAGCAGCGCCGTTGGGAAGAGGACCCAGTACTTC
TRBJ2-1 | - | - | TRBV4-1 | CASSQTGLHNEQFF | TGCGCCAGCAGCCAAACCGGGCTCCACAATGAGCAGTTCTTC
TRBJ2-3 | - | - | TRBV5-4 | CASSFALSSTDTQYF | TGTGCCAGCAGCTTTGCCCTCTCTAGCACAGATACGCAGTATTTT
TRBJ1-2 | TRBD1 | - | TRBV18 | CASSPTGTGGPIGYTF | TGTGCCAGCTCACCTACTGGGACAGGGGGGCCTATTGGCTACACCTTC
TRBJ2-3 | - | - | TRBV4-2 | CASSQDPSLVSDTQYF | TGTGCCAGCAGCCAAGACCCCTCACTAGTATCAGATACGCAGTATTTT
TRBJ2-7 | - | - | TRBV18 | CASSPVFGAHEQYF | TGTGCCAGCTCACCAGTTTTCGGGGCCCACGAGCAGTACTTC
TRBJ1-1 | TRBD1 | - | TRBV19 | CATSRTGVSGTEAFF | TGTGCCACCTCCCGGACAGGGGTGTCTGGCACTGAAGCTTTCTTT
TRBJ2-1 | - | many | TRBV11-2 | CASSLSGSGLGSMYEQFF | TGTGCCAGCAGCTTATCGGGCTCAGGCCTAGGTTCTATGTATGAGCAGTTCTTC
TRBJ1-2 | - | - | TRBV2 | CASSEWSGYTF | TGTGCCAGCAGTGAATGGAGTGGCTACACCTTC
TRBJ1-4 | - | - | TRBV19 | CASCYGEGMGKLFF | TGTGCCAGTTGCTACGGGGAGGGAATGGGAAAACTGTTTTTT
TRBJ1-4 | TRBD1 | - | TRBV6-1 | CASSRDRATEKLFF | TGTGCCAGCAGTCGGGACAGGGCGACGGAAAAACTGTTTTTT
TRBJ1-2 | - | few | TRBV5-1 | CASSAEGLLNYGYTF | TGCGCCAGCAGCGCCGAGGGGCTCCTCAATTATGGCTACACCTTC
TRBJ1-5 | - | - | TRBV7-1 | CASSRFRDQPQHF | TGTGCCAGCAGCAGATTCAGGGATCAGCCCCAGCATTTT
TRBJ1-2 | - | - | TRBV7-9 | CASSSPPNYGYTF | TGTGCCAGCAGCTCTCCTCCTAACTATGGCTACACCTTC
TRBJ1-1 | - | - | TRBV19 | CASKFRALNTEAFF | TGTGCCAGTAAATTTCGCGCACTGAACACTGAAGCTTTCTTT